Below are 12 T cell receptor beta chains sequenced from a single sample in a study of T-cell reconstitution after alpha-beta-depleted transplantation in children. Unique molecular identifiers were incorporated into the prepared TCRbeta library. Each CDR3 protein is one row after TCRdb ran MiXCR on the PCR reads. The sample gives about 980,000 distinct CDR3 sequences, 25% to 35% of which show up once; about 28% is in the top ten. Here the sequenced sample was PBMCs, mostly from graft donor cells, taken 360 days after TCRalphabeta/CD19-depleted stem cell transplant. These receptor sequences come from a boy under three years old who had a stem cell transplant for SCID, so the T cells may come from the graft donor.

This clonotype turned up a few times. The V gene is TRBV29-1, the J gene TRBJ2-3, with 11 bases aligning to TRBD2. Trimming at V came to 1 base and at J to 2 bases, leaving 5 bases not matched to a gene. This CDR3 contains 16 residues. Germline V gene sequence: CDR1 SQVTM, CDR2 ANQGSEA. CDR3 sequence (DNA): TGCAGCGTTGAAGGCACTAGCGGGGGATCCACAGATACGCAGTATTTT. This codes for CSVEGTSGGSTDTQYF.

This clonotype was counted only a few times. V is TRBV15 and J is TRBJ2-7; D may be TRBD1 (5 bases). The CDR3 runs to 19 residues. Trimming stripped 1 base from V and 1 base from J, with 23 bases between. Germline V lookup: CDR1 LNHNV, CDR2 YYDKDF (reference sequence). CDR3 sequence: CATSRGNFPGHWPSYEQYF. Here the CDR3 DNA reads TGTGCCACCAGCAGAGGAAACTTCCCCGGACACTGGCCTTCCTACGAGCAGTACTTC.

The V call is TRBV20-1, the J call TRBJ1-6, with a weak D call TRBD1 (5 bases). Germline CDR1 is DFQATT and CDR2 is SNEGSKA (reference sequence). Trimming shortened V by 5 bases and J by 5 bases, and 16 bases separated the two germline ends. This CDR3 is 15 amino acids long. Here the CDR3 reads CSALRRGGDNSPLHF. The CDR3 DNA follows: TGCAGTGCTCTCCGTCGGGGGGGAGATAATTCACCCCTCCACTTT.

A few counts support this clonotype. This chain joins TRBV12-3 or TRBV12-4 and TRBJ2-3; tentative D call: TRBD2 (6 bases). V was shortened by 3 bases and J by 1 base, with 14 bases between the two germline ends. This CDR3 contains 16 residues. The CDR3 region is CASSLWFGTGTDTQYF. Here the CDR3 DNA reads TGTGCCAGCAGTTTGTGGTTCGGGACTGGCACAGATACGCAGTATTTT.

This chain joins TRBV7-9 and TRBJ2-7; no definite D call. The V end was cut by 8 bases, the J end by 6 bases, with 20 bases between. CDR1 SEHNR and CDR2 FQNEAQ come from the germline V gene (reference sequence). The CDR3 contains 14 residues. In nucleotides, the CDR3 is TGTGCCAGCCCCCCCACTGGGCCGTGGGGCGAGCAGTACTTC. Its protein product is CASPPTGPWGEQYF.

This clonotype was found a few times. V is TRBV4-1 and J is TRBJ1-4; D is ambiguous. The germline V gene encodes CDR1 MGHRA and CDR2 YSYEKL. V gave up 1 base and J gave up 0 bases, with 12 bases separating them. The CDR3 is 17 residues long. The CDR3 nucleotides are TGCGCCAGCAGCCAAGGAATCCGCCTTGCAACTAATGAAAAACTGTTTTTT. Translation gives CASSQGIRLATNEKLFF.

V is TRBV7-6 and J is TRBJ2-3; tentative D call: TRBD1 (5 bases). With 2 bases removed from V and 6 bases from J, the gap between germline ends came to 9 bases. Per germline, CDR1 SGHVS and CDR2 FNYEAQ. This CDR3 comprises 13 residues. CDR3 DNA sequence: TGTGCCAGCAGCTTAATGGGGCGGGATACGCAGTATTTT. Translated, it gives CASSLMGRDTQYF.

This clonotype was observed a few times. The rearrangement uses TRBV10-2 and TRBJ2-6; a weak D match, TRBD1 (6 bases). Germline CDR1 is WSHSY and CDR2 is SAAADI. The CDR3 is 17 residues long. The V end lost 7 bases, the J end lost 2 bases, and 18 bases lay between the germline ends. CDR3 DNA: TGCGCCAGCACTACCGGACAGCTGATAGCTGGGGCCAACGTCCTGACTTTC. This codes for CASTTGQLIAGANVLTF.

The J gene is TRBJ2-1, the V gene TRBV5-1; 8 nucleotides align to TRBD1. CDR3 length: 16 amino acids. Germline CDR1 and CDR2: SGHRS and YFSETQ. The V and J ends lost 0 bases and 1 base, in that order; junction bases with no gene match: 3. The CDR3 DNA sequence: TGCGCCAGCAGCTTGGATGGACAGGGATCCTACAATGAGCAGTTCTTC. Its protein is CASSLDGQGSYNEQFF.

A few counts support this clonotype. This chain connects TRBV18 to TRBJ2-3; D unresolved. V dropped 4 bases and J dropped 2 bases, with 7 bases sitting between them. Germline assignment: CDR1 KGHSH and CDR2 LQKENI. CDR3 length: 13 amino acids. The CDR3: CASSQHSTDTQYF. CDR3 bases: TGTGCCAGCTCACAGCACTCCACAGATACGCAGTATTTT.

This chain joins TRBV5-5 and TRBJ2-5; D is possibly TRBD2 (6 bases). CDR1 SGHKS and CDR2 YYEKEE come from the germline V gene (reference sequence). The CDR3 loop spans 14 amino acids. V lost 4 bases and J lost 7, with 17 bases in between. The CDR3 loop reads CASSLEARRGTQYF. The CDR3 DNA follows: TGTGCCAGCAGCCTGGAGGCTAGGAGGGGGACCCAGTACTTC.

This chain joins TRBV4-1 and TRBJ2-7; TRBD1 matches at 9 bases. The germline V gene encodes CDR1 MGHRA and CDR2 YSYEKL. The CDR3 is made up of 14 amino acids. The J segment lost 4 bases and the V segment lost 3 bases, leaving 4 bases of the junction unmatched. The CDR3 spells CASSHTGGSYEQYF. CDR3 sequence (DNA): TGCGCCAGCAGCCACACAGGGGGCTCGTACGAGCAGTACTTC.